The 30 T cell receptor beta chains given below trace back to one sample, sequenced in a study of cytomegalovirus exposure and HLA in healthy donors. Use of 60 Vbeta and 13 Jbeta primers characterized the PCR. TCRdb keeps only in-frame clones here, not all; method: immunoSEQ multiplex PCR. Here the sample spans approximately 220,000 clones, over 75% being singletons. The sequenced sample was PBMCs. The receptors were sampled from a girl between 2 and 10 years old in good health and CMV-seronegative.

This chain uses TRBV4-1 with TRBJ2-2; D remains unclear. CDR1 is MGHRA, CDR2 YSYEKL, per germline. Trimming took 2 bases from V and 0 from J, leaving 7 bases between them. This CDR3 has 15 amino acids. The CDR3 coding sequence is TGCGCCAGCAGCCAAATACACCCGAACACCGGGGAGCTGTTTTTT. Its translation: CASSQIHPNTGELFF.

The chain carries TRBV5-1 and TRBJ1-5, with 7 nucleotides matching TRBD1. The germline V gene has CDR1 SGHRS and CDR2 YFSETQ. CDR3 length equals 15 residues. With 0 bases clipped from V and 3 bases from J, the junction kept 3 bases outside the gene matches. As DNA, the CDR3 is TGCGCCAGCAGCTTGGGGACAGGCAACAATCAGCCCCAGCATTTT. It yields the protein CASSLGTGNNQPQHF.

The rearrangement links TRBV9 to TRBJ2-7; D possibly corresponds to TRBD2 (5 bases). The CDR3 is 16 residues long. Germline-derived CDR1 and CDR2 are SGDLS and YYNGEE. V lost 0 bases to trimming and J lost 5 bases, with 18 bases between them. Here the CDR3 DNA reads TGTGCCAGCAGCGTAGCGGACTTTTCCCCAGGAGACGAGCAGTACTTC. Its translation: CASSVADFSPGDEQYF.

The rearrangement uses TRBV10-3 and TRBJ2-5; 11 nucleotides agree with TRBD2. Per germline, CDR1 ENHRY and CDR2 SYGVKD. This CDR3 comprises 16 residues. Trimming cost V 6 bases and J 2 bases; bases outside gene matches: 8. CDR3 sequence reads: CAIRSGTSGLQETQYF. DNA of the CDR3: TGTGCCATCAGATCCGGGACTAGCGGACTTCAAGAGACCCAGTACTTC.

This chain connects TRBV2 to TRBJ2-1; tentative D call: TRBD2 (5 bases). The CDR3 extends over 11 amino acids. The V and J ends lost 8 bases and 4 bases respectively, with 6 bases between them. From germline, CDR1 is SNHLY and CDR2 FYNNEI. The CDR3 DNA reads as TGTGCCAGCGGGAGATACAATGAGCAGTTCTTC. Its protein product is CASGRYNEQFF.

The rearrangement links TRBV15 to TRBJ1-4; a weak D match, TRBD1 (6 bases). Trimming pared 4 bases from V and 4 bases from J, leaving 13 bases between. Germline values: CDR1 LNHNV, CDR2 YYDKDF (reference sequence). This CDR3 region has 15 residues. The DNA for the CDR3 is TGTGCCACCAGCAAGTACAGGGCTGGTAATGAAAAACTGTTTTTT. This codes for CATSKYRAGNEKLFF.

This rearrangement joins TRBV6-1 to TRBJ1-6; no reliable D call. This CDR3 has 17 amino acids. Germline values: CDR1 MNHNS, CDR2 SASEGT. V lost 2 bases, J lost 0 bases, and 11 bases lay in between. The DNA for the CDR3 is TGTGCCAGCAGTGAATCCTACAGAAGCTCCTATAATTCACCCCTCCACTTT. As protein: CASSESYRSSYNSPLHF.

The chain couples TRBV12-5 to TRBJ2-2; TRBD1 aligns across 7 bases. CDR1 LGHNT and CDR2 FRNRAP come from the germline V gene. V trimming: 7 bases; J trimming: 7 bases; junction bases outside the gene matches: 9. There are 14 residues in the CDR3. The CDR3 bases are TGTGCTAGTGCCAACAGGGGAACGGTCGGGGAGCTGTTTTTT. Protein: CASANRGTVGELFF. The entire variable domain, with the rest obtained from reference TRBV12-5 and TRBJ2-2, is as follows: DARVTQTPRHKVTEMGQEVTMRCQPILGHNTVFWYRQTMMQGLELLAYFRNRAPLDDSGMPKDRFSAEMPDATLATLKIQPSEPRDSAVYFCASANRGTVGELFFGEGSRLTVL.

The chain employs TRBV10-3 and TRBJ2-5, with a possible D match to TRBD1 (6 bases). The V gene lost 5 bases and the J gene lost 2 bases, with 9 bases spanning the gap. CDR3 length: 13 amino acids. Germline loops: CDR1 ENHRY, CDR2 SYGVKD. CDR3 DNA: TGTGCCATCAGTCCCGGACAGCAAGAGACCCAGTACTTC. This sequence encodes CAISPGQQETQYF.

V usage is TRBV19 and J usage is TRBJ2-1; D is perhaps TRBD1 (5 bases). The V gene lost 6 bases and the J gene lost 0 bases, with 15 bases spanning the gap. CDR3 length: 16 residues. The germline V gene has CDR1 LNHDA and CDR2 SQIVND (reference sequence). CDR3 bases: TGTGCCAGTAGCACAGGACGGCTTAGCTCCTACAATGAGCAGTTCTTC. Translation: CASSTGRLSSYNEQFF.

The V gene is TRBV5-4, the J gene TRBJ1-3; 8 bases align to TRBD1. The ends lost 7 bases at V and 4 bases at J; junction bases unmatched: 1. This CDR3 is 12 amino acids long. Germline V gene lookup returns CDR1 SGHNT and CDR2 YYREEE (reference sequence). CDR3 protein: CASGDRGNTIYF. Here the CDR3 DNA reads TGTGCCAGCGGGGACAGGGGAAACACCATATATTTT.

The V call is TRBV19, the J call TRBJ1-1; the D gene is possibly TRBD1 (6 bases). Trimming stripped 8 bases from V and 6 bases from J, with 19 bases between. Germline lookup yields CDR1 LNHDA and CDR2 SQIVND (reference sequence). The CDR3 extends over 14 amino acids. In DNA form, the CDR3 reads TGTGCCAGTCCCCCTCCAGGACAGTACGCTGAAGCTTTCTTT. As protein: CASPPPGQYAEAFF.

The gene calls are TRBV5-1 and TRBJ1-2; TRBD1 is a possible D gene (5 bases). From germline, CDR1 is SGHRS and CDR2 YFSETQ. V lost 4 bases and J lost 3, with 13 bases in between. The CDR3 sequence is 14 residues long. In nucleotides, the CDR3 is TGCGCCAGCAGCCCTGGAGGAGGGGACTATGGCTACACCTTC. Translating it yields CASSPGGGDYGYTF.

This clone has a handful of counts. The gene calls are TRBV5-1 and TRBJ2-3, with 8 positions matching TRBD2. Germline-derived CDR1 and CDR2 are SGHRS and YFSETQ. The CDR3 length is 15 residues. The trim removed 2 bases at V and 1 base at J, leaving 3 bases unmatched. Written as DNA, the CDR3 is TGCGCCAGCAGCTTAGTTAGCGGGGGCACAGATACGCAGTATTTT. Encoded protein: CASSLVSGGTDTQYF.

The rearrangement links TRBV5-1 to TRBJ1-1; TRBD1 aligns across 7 bases. CDR1 SGHRS and CDR2 YFSETQ come from the germline V gene. The CDR3 consists of 15 residues. V shed 5 bases, J shed 5 bases, and the junction held 12 bases outside the gene matches. The CDR3 spells CASRPIYRGSTEAFF. The CDR3 coding sequence is TGCGCCAGCAGACCTATATACAGGGGTAGTACTGAAGCTTTCTTT.

The chain uses TRBV7-9 and TRBJ2-1; 12 positions agree with TRBD2. The V segment lost 1 base and the J segment 7 bases; nucleotides outside the gene matches: 11. The CDR3 sequence is 18 residues long. From germline, CDR1 is SEHNR and CDR2 FQNEAQ (reference sequence). The CDR3 region has the DNA TGTGCCAGCAGCTTAGGTCTAGCGGGGGGGGCGTTCGATAATGAGCAGTTCTTC. Amino acids: CASSLGLAGGAFDNEQFF.

The chain has TRBV5-4 and TRBJ2-7, with a weak D call TRBD1 (5 bases). Germline CDR1 is SGHNT and CDR2 is YYREEE (reference sequence). The CDR3 is 14 amino acids. V dropped 1 base and J dropped 6 bases, with 14 bases sitting between them. The CDR3 here is CASSLWGGALEQYF. In DNA, the CDR3 is TGTGCCAGCAGCTTGTGGGGTGGGGCCCTCGAGCAGTACTTC.

This chain joins TRBV6-5 and TRBJ2-1; 9 nucleotides agree with TRBD1. V gave up 3 bases and J gave up 4 bases; unmatched junction bases: 4. This CDR3 is built from 15 residues. CDR1 and CDR2 (germline): MNHEY, SVGAGI. CDR3 residues: CASSYRGQGYNEQFF. The CDR3 bases are TGTGCCAGCAGTTATAGAGGACAGGGGTACAATGAGCAGTTCTTC.

V usage is TRBV7-6 and J usage is TRBJ2-5; maybe TRBD2 (5 bases). The CDR3 spans 17 residues. V dropped 1 base and J dropped 5 bases, with 20 bases sitting between them. Germline V lookup: CDR1 SGHVS, CDR2 FNYEAQ. This CDR3 is CASSLGPLGERYETQYF. The CDR3 DNA is TGTGCCAGCAGCTTAGGCCCCCTTGGGGAGAGATACGAGACCCAGTACTTC.

The V and J genes are TRBV29-1 and TRBJ2-5, with D possibly TRBD1 on 6 matching bases. TRBJ2-7 matches the DNA end more closely, so the J call is doubtful. The germline V gene encodes CDR1 SQVTM and CDR2 ANQGSEA. The CDR3 is 11 amino acids. The CDR3 loop reads CSVLTGPEQYF. Written as DNA, the CDR3 is TGCAGCGTGTTGACAGGCCCCGAGCAGTACTTC.

This chain connects TRBV27 to TRBJ2-3; D not resolved. Trimming removed 1 base at V and 1 base at J, with 9 bases between. Germline V gene data show CDR1 as MNHEY and CDR2 as SMNVEV (reference sequence). The CDR3 is made up of 15 amino acids. CDR3 sequence: CASSLFVSGTDTQYF. DNA of the CDR3: TGTGCCAGCAGTTTATTTGTGTCGGGCACAGATACGCAGTATTTT.

This rearrangement joins TRBV19 to TRBJ1-5, with 7 bases lining up with TRBD1. With 8 bases clipped from V and 1 base from J, the junction kept 8 bases outside the gene matches. This CDR3 has 15 amino acids. CDR1 and CDR2 (germline): LNHDA, SQIVND (reference sequence). The CDR3, as DNA: TGTGCCAGTTTAGGCCAACAGGGGAGCAATCAGCCCCAGCATTTT. It translates to CASLGQQGSNQPQHF.

This rearrangement joins TRBV2 to TRBJ2-5; no clear D. TRBJ2-7 matches the DNA end more closely, so the J call is doubtful. The CDR3 runs 9 residues. Germline assignment: CDR1 SNHLY and CDR2 FYNNEI. The CDR3 spells CARDYEQYF. CDR3 coding DNA: TGTGCCAGAGACTACGAGCAGTACTTC.

V gene TRBV2 combines with J gene TRBJ1-1; no firm D call. The CDR3 loop spans 11 amino acids. V was cut by 6 bases and J by 6 bases, with 8 bases left in between. From germline, CDR1 is SNHLY and CDR2 FYNNEI. The chain's CDR3 is CASRLSAEAFF. As DNA, the CDR3 is TGTGCCAGCAGGCTATCGGCTGAAGCTTTCTTT.

The chain carries TRBV6-5 and TRBJ2-7; D might be TRBD2 (5 bases). The ends were cut back, 0 bases at V and 0 bases at J, with 9 bases in the middle. CDR1 and CDR2 (germline): MNHEY, SVGAGI. This CDR3 is built from 15 residues. The CDR3 DNA reads as TGTGCCAGCAGTTACTCGGGTGGGAGCTCCTACGAGCAGTACTTC. Encoded protein: CASSYSGGSSYEQYF.

This clone was recorded once. The chain combines TRBV19 with TRBJ2-5; 7 positions agree with TRBD2. J lost 4 bases, V lost 5 bases, and 10 bases had no gene match. This CDR3 has 15 amino acids. Germline loops: CDR1 LNHDA, CDR2 SQIVND (reference sequence). The CDR3 spells CASSAAGVSGETQYF. The CDR3 coding sequence is TGTGCCAGTAGTGCGGCGGGAGTTTCGGGAGAGACCCAGTACTTC.

DNA for the CDR3: TGCGCCAGCAGCTTGGGCCCCGCCAATAGCGGGAGTCTGACCAATGAGCAGTTCTTC. It translates to CASSLGPANSGSLTNEQFF. The chain couples TRBV5-1 to TRBJ2-1; TRBD2 matches 9 bases. The CDR3 sequence is 19 residues long. Trimming cost V 0 bases and J 6 bases; bases outside gene matches: 16. CDR1 is SGHRS, CDR2 YFSETQ, per germline.

The table lists this clone with a few counts. The V and J genes are TRBV6-1 and TRBJ1-5; unclear D gene. Trimming took off 1 base at V and 2 bases at J, with 9 bases between the two ends. The CDR3 spans 15 residues. Germline V gene data show CDR1 as MNHNS and CDR2 as SASEGT. The CDR3: CASSEDSFGNQPQHF. CDR3 nucleotides: TGTGCCAGCAGTGAAGACTCCTTCGGCAATCAGCCCCAGCATTTT.

This chain joins TRBV15 and TRBJ2-1; 11 nucleotides line up with TRBD1. The germline V gene has CDR1 LNHNV and CDR2 YYDKDF (reference sequence). CDR3 length equals 14 residues. Trimming cost V 1 base and J 8 bases; bases outside gene matches: 1. This CDR3 is CATSRGTGGDEQFF. CDR3 DNA: TGTGCCACCAGCAGAGGGACAGGGGGCGATGAGCAGTTCTTC.

The genes are TRBV2 and TRBJ1-4, with unresolved D. Trimming removed 6 bases from V and 4 bases from J, with 18 bases in between. The CDR3 is 16 residues long. Germline V CDR1 and CDR2: SNHLY, FYNNEI. The CDR3 bases are TGTGCCAGCAGCCGGAGGGCGACGGAACTTAATGAAAAACTGTTTTTT. This codes for CASSRRATELNEKLFF. The variable domain in full, completed from reference TRBV2 and TRBJ1-4, reads EPEVTQTPSHQVTQMGQEVILRCVPISNHLYFYWYRQILGQKVEFLVSFYNNEISEKSEIFDDQFSVERPDGSNFTLKIRSTKLEDSAMYFCASSRRATELNEKLFFGSGTQLSVL.